Many counts were recorded for the clone carrying this TCR beta chain. Antigen unknown. This entry is derived from a study of T-cell reconstitution after alpha-beta-depleted transplantation in children. Findings and caveats of the study: Several hundred rapidly expanded clones from non-depleted graft cells reportedly supplied alpha-beta T cells about two months post-transplant. Several patients had high TCRbeta diversity at day 60; it came from surviving recipient T cells and thymic progenitors.

V was pared by 4 bases and J by 6 bases, with 17 bases between. The CDR3 is made up of 15 amino acids. Germline V gene lookup returns CDR1 SGHRS and CDR2 YFSETQ. Library preparation (for TCRbeta) was performed with unique molecular identifiers. MiXCR, applied by TCRdb to the PCR reads, yields one record per CDR3 protein. The sample contains roughly 790,000 distinct CDR3 sequences, roughly 15% of which appear only once. This material consisted of PBMCs, mostly from graft donor cells, taken 360 days after TCRalphabeta/CD19-depleted stem cell transplant. The TCR sequence derives from a male patient between 5 and 17 years old who had a stem cell transplant for acute lymphoblastic leukemia, so the T cells may come from the graft donor. The J gene is TRBJ2-1, the V gene TRBV5-1; a possible D gene is TRBD2 (5 bases). The CDR3 sequence is CASSPRLRNFNEQFF. Written as DNA, the CDR3 is TGCGCCAGCAGCCCCCGACTAAGGAACTTCAATGAGCAGTTCTTC.